This entry lists 17 T cell receptor beta chains sequenced from one sample in a study of blood T cell repertoires in COVID-19. Method: immunoSEQ multiplex PCR; TCRdb's copy keeps in-frame clones and lacks some. The table records over 250,000 clones, approximately 86% of them present only once. Material: PBMCs or T cells enriched from blood (not recorded which). These receptor sequences come from a woman aged 18-35 years who had recovered from COVID-19.

The chain uses TRBV7-9 and TRBJ1-4; D gene unclear. Germline V gene lookup returns CDR1 SEHNR and CDR2 FQNEAQ (reference sequence). V lost 7 bases and J 8 bases, leaving 26 bases between the germline ends. This CDR3 has 17 amino acids. CDR3 region: CASTRIMSTNSPEKLFF. The CDR3 DNA follows: TGTGCCAGCACGAGAATTATGTCGACAAACTCACCGGAAAAACTGTTTTTT.

The CDR3 region is CASSQADRGSNQPQHF. CDR3 DNA: TGTGCCAGCAGCCAAGCGGACAGGGGAAGCAATCAGCCCCAGCATTTT. The chain joins TRBV11-2 to TRBJ1-5, with 9 bases identical to TRBD1. Unmatched junction bases numbered 6, after V lost 5 bases and J lost 1 base. In germline, CDR1 is SGHAT, CDR2 FQNNGV. The CDR3 totals 16 residues.

This chain connects TRBV27 to TRBJ1-1; 7 bases match TRBD1. The CDR3 sequence is 19 residues long. Trimming at V came to 5 bases and at J to 1 base, leaving 19 bases not matched to a gene. Germline assignment: CDR1 MNHEY and CDR2 SMNVEV (reference sequence). The CDR3 is CASSKWTGESVLENTEAFF. The CDR3 DNA is TGTGCCAGCAGTAAATGGACAGGCGAGAGTGTGTTGGAGAACACTGAAGCTTTCTTT.

This chain links TRBV4-3 with TRBJ2-7; no definite D call. This CDR3 is 15 amino acids long. Trimming took 0 bases from V and 1 from J, leaving 10 bases between them. CDR1 and CDR2 from the germline V gene are LGHNA and YSLEER. In DNA, the CDR3 is TGCGCCAGCAGCCAAGATCTCTCAGGTTCCTACGAGCAGTACTTC. This gives the protein CASSQDLSGSYEQYF.

The V and J genes are TRBV5-4 and TRBJ1-4, with D uncertain. The CDR3 has 14 amino acids. The germline V gene has CDR1 SGHNT and CDR2 YYREEE (reference sequence). V lost 0 bases to trimming and J lost 4 bases, with 7 bases between them. CDR3 nucleotides: TGTGCCAGCAGCTTGGGTCAGTTTAATGAAAAACTGTTTTTT. Translation: CASSLGQFNEKLFF.

This clone was counted a few times. The chain has TRBV7-3 and TRBJ1-1; 8 nucleotides match TRBD1. Germline CDR1 SGHTA, CDR2 FQGTGA. V dropped 0 bases and J dropped 4; count of bases not matched to a gene: 10. This CDR3 has 17 residues. CDR3 residues: CASSLTGTGLVATEAFF. DNA of the CDR3: TGTGCCAGCAGCTTAACCGGGACAGGATTAGTCGCCACTGAAGCTTTCTTT.

This chain joins TRBV5-1 and TRBJ2-5; tentatively, D is TRBD2 (6 bases). The CDR3 spans 14 residues. CDR1 is SGHRS and CDR2 is YFSETQ in the germline V gene. V gave up 1 base and J gave up 4 bases, with 11 bases separating them. The DNA of the CDR3 is TGCGCCAGCAGCTTGTCGCGGGGTATAGAGACCCAGTACTTC. This encodes CASSLSRGIETQYF.

J is TRBJ1-2 and V is TRBV6-4; D perhaps matches TRBD1 (5 bases). CDR3 length: 12 amino acids. The V gene lost 2 bases and the J gene lost 6 bases, with 7 bases spanning the gap. The germline V gene has CDR1 MRHNA and CDR2 SNTAGT. The CDR3 nucleotides read TGTGCCAGCAGTGACAGGGGTAATGGCTACACCTTC. Its protein product is CASSDRGNGYTF.

This chain joins TRBV7-9 and TRBJ2-1, with TRBD2 identical over 7 bases. CDR3 length equals 16 residues. With 5 bases clipped from V and 4 bases from J, the junction kept 11 bases outside the gene matches. Germline loops: CDR1 SEHNR, CDR2 FQNEAQ (reference sequence). For the CDR3, the DNA is TGTGCCAGCAGCCCCCCTGGCGGGAGTTTGTACAATGAGCAGTTCTTC. It codes for CASSPPGGSLYNEQFF.

The chain employs TRBV2 and TRBJ1-4; 8 bases agree with TRBD1. Germline V gene sequence: CDR1 SNHLY, CDR2 FYNNEI. The CDR3 covers 15 residues. With V trimmed by 2 bases and J by 5 bases, 4 bases remained unmatched. CDR3 sequence reads: CASSELGQENEKLFF. The DNA of the CDR3 is TGTGCCAGCAGTGAATTGGGACAGGAAAATGAAAAACTGTTTTTT. Full variable domain (remainder filled in from reference TRBV2 and TRBJ1-4): EPEVTQTPSHQVTQMGQEVILRCVPISNHLYFYWYRQILGQKVEFLVSFYNNEISEKSEIFDDQFSVERPDGSNFTLKIRSTKLEDSAMYFCASSELGQENEKLFFGSGTQLSVL.

The CDR3, as DNA: TGTGCCAGCAGTTACTCAGAGGTAACTGAAGCTTTCTTT. Translating gives CASSYSEVTEAFF. This sequence joins TRBV6-5 and TRBJ1-1; D ambiguous. Trimming took off 0 bases at V and 5 bases at J, with 7 bases between the two ends. CDR1 MNHEY and CDR2 SVGAGI come from the germline V gene. The CDR3 sequence is 13 residues long.

The chain links TRBV3-1 (or the pseudogene TRBV3-2) to TRBJ2-2, with D possibly matching TRBD1 (5 bases). CDR1 LGHDT and CDR2 YNNKEL come from the germline V gene (reference sequence). V was trimmed by 0 bases and J by 7 bases, leaving 15 bases between them. The CDR3 has 16 residues. CDR3 protein: CASSQDWARAGGELFF. The CDR3 DNA follows: TGTGCCAGCAGCCAAGATTGGGCCAGGGCTGGCGGGGAGCTGTTTTTT.

The CDR3 region has the DNA TGTGCCAGCAGAGCAACTAGCGGAGGCTCCTACAATGAGCAGTTCTTC. Its protein product is CASRATSGGSYNEQFF. The V call is TRBV11-1, the J call TRBJ2-1, with 8 bases identical to TRBD2. This CDR3 comprises 16 residues. The germline V gene encodes CDR1 SGHAT and CDR2 FQDESV (reference sequence). V dropped 6 bases and J dropped 0; count of bases not matched to a gene: 7.

The chain uses TRBV5-1 and TRBJ1-1; D remains unclear. From germline, CDR1 is SGHRS and CDR2 YFSETQ. V lost 0 bases to trimming and J lost 9 bases, with 15 bases between them. The length of the CDR3 is 14 residues. The CDR3 here is CASSLDSFPLQAFF. Written as DNA, the CDR3 is TGCGCCAGCAGCTTGGACAGTTTCCCTCTTCAAGCTTTCTTT.

This chain uses TRBV5-6 with TRBJ2-5, with D possibly TRBD1 on 5 matching bases. V lost 3 bases and J 4 bases, leaving 13 bases between the germline ends. Germline assignment: CDR1 SGHDT and CDR2 YYEEEE. The CDR3 sequence is 14 residues long. The CDR3 DNA follows: TGTGCCAGCAGCTATGGACACGGTGGAGAGACCCAGTACTTC. Residues: CASSYGHGGETQYF.

The chain couples TRBV12-5 to TRBJ1-2, with 9 positions matching TRBD1. The trim removed 5 bases at V and 2 bases at J, leaving 12 bases unmatched. This CDR3 has 17 amino acids. Per the germline V gene, CDR1 is LGHNT and CDR2 is FRNRAP. As DNA, the CDR3 is TGTGCTAGTGGTCCAACGTACAGGGGGCCTCTCAACTATGGCTACACCTTC. The encoded protein is CASGPTYRGPLNYGYTF.

The chain uses TRBV7-9 and TRBJ1-4, with 9 bases identical to TRBD1. The CDR3 covers 19 residues. The germline V gene has CDR1 SEHNR and CDR2 FQNEAQ (reference sequence). V trimming: 2 bases; J trimming: 1 base; junction bases outside the gene matches: 11. CDR3 region: CASSLSTHRGPKTNEKLFF. The CDR3 region has the DNA TGTGCCAGCAGCTTAAGCACCCACAGGGGGCCAAAAACTAATGAAAAACTGTTTTTT.